This TCR beta chain was sequenced for a study of OX40 agonist ivuxolimab in advanced cancers. Study outcomes and limitations: Low clonal expansion, among the lowest seen, marked partial responders at 0.1-3.0 mg/kg.

About this clone: Antigen: not known.

Only in-frame clones appear in the TCRdb table, and some are missing; sequencing was by immunoSEQ multiplex PCR. Of 75,000 to 95,000 clones listed, more than 75% are singletons. V was clipped by 4 bases and J by 8 bases, with 14 bases between them. The germline V gene encodes CDR1 SEHNR and CDR2 FQNEAQ (reference sequence). The CDR3 length is 14 residues. The sample here was CD4+ or CD8+ T cells sorted from blood, taken in a trial of the OX40 agonist ivuxolimab. This receptor was obtained from an adult with an advanced solid tumor such as melanoma, head and neck, liver or kidney cancer. The V call is TRBV7-9, the J call TRBJ1-4, with a tentative D call TRBD1 (6 bases). The CDR3 DNA sequence: TGTGCCAGCAGCTACGAGGACAGAAAAGAAAAACTGTTTTTT. Translated: CASSYEDRKEKLFF.